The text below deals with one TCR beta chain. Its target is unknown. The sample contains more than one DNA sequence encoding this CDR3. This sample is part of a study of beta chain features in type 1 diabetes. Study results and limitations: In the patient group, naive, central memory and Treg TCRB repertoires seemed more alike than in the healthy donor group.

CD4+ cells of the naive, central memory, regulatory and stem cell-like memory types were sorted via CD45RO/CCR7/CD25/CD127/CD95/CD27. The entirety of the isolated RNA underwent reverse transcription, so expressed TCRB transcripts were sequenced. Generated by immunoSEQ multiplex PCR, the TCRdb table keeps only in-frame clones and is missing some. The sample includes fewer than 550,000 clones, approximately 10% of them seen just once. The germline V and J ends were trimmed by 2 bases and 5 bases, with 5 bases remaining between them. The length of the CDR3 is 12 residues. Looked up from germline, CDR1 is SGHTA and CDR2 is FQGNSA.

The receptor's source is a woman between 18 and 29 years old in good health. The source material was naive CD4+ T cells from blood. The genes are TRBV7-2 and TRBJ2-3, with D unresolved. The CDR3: CASSLRVDTQYF. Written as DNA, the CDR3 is TGTGCCAGCAGCTTAAGGGTAGATACGCAGTATTTT.